These 3 T cell receptor beta chains came from one sample sequenced in a study of CD8 T cells in Susac syndrome. The RNA, about 0.45 to 1 ug, was put through reverse transcription using random hexamers. TCRdb called the immunoSEQ multiplex PCR reads again in MiXCR, with one record for every CDR3 protein. The sample holds around 50,000 distinct CDR3 sequences, approximately 92% seen once. The specimen sequenced was CD8+ T cells from PBMCs. Every receptor here comes from a human donor in good health.

The chain employs TRBV20-1 and TRBJ2-7; the match to TRBD2 covers 9 bases. V lost 4 bases, J lost 2 bases, and 12 bases stayed unmatched. CDR1 and CDR2 from the germline V gene are DFQATT and SNEGSKA (reference sequence). CDR3 length: 16 amino acids. CDR3 sequence reads: CSATTPASGKAYEQYF. The CDR3 nucleotides are TGCAGTGCTACCACCCCGGCTAGCGGGAAGGCCTACGAGCAGTACTTC.

This clonotype was counted a single time. The CDR3 region has the DNA TGTGCCAGCAGTCCCACCACCGACACAGCCTACGAGCAGTACTTC. It yields the protein CASSPTTDTAYEQYF. The chain joins TRBV2 to TRBJ2-7; no clear D. This CDR3 has 15 residues. V dropped 5 bases and J dropped 2 bases, with 16 bases sitting between them. Per germline, CDR1 SNHLY and CDR2 FYNNEI.

This clonotype was found a few times. The V and J genes are TRBV5-4 and TRBJ2-3; tentatively, D is TRBD1 (5 bases). Germline-derived CDR1 and CDR2 are SGHNT and YYREEE (reference sequence). V dropped 0 bases and J dropped 3 bases, with 11 bases sitting between them. This CDR3 contains 15 residues. CDR3 sequence: CASSLVWQGTDTQYF. CDR3 coding DNA: TGTGCCAGCAGCTTGGTTTGGCAGGGAACAGATACGCAGTATTTT.